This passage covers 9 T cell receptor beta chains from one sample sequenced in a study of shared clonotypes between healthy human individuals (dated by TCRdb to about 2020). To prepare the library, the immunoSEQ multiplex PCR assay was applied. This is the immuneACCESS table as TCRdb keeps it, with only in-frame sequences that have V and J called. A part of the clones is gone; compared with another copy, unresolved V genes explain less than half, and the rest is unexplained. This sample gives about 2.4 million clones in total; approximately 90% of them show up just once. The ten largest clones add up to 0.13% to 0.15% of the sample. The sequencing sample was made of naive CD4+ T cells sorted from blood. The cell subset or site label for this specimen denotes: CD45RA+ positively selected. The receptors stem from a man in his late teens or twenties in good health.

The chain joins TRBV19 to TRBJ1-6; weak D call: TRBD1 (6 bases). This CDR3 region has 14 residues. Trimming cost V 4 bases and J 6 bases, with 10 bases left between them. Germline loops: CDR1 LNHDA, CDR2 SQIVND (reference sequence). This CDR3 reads CASSNTGANSPLHF. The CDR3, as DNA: TGTGCCAGTAGTAACACGGGGGCTAATTCACCCCTCCACTTT.

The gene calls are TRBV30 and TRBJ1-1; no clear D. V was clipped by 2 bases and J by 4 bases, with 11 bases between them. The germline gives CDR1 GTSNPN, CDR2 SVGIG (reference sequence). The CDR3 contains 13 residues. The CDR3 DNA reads TGTGCCTGGAGTCGGCTGTCGCGCACTGAAGCTTTCTTT. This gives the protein CAWSRLSRTEAFF. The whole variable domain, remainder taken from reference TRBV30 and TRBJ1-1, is SQTIHQWPATLVQPVGSPLSLECTVEGTSNPNLYWYRQAAGRGLQLLFYSVGIGQISSEVPQNLSASRPQDRQFILSSKKLLLSDSGFYLCAWSRLSRTEAFFGQGTRLTVV.

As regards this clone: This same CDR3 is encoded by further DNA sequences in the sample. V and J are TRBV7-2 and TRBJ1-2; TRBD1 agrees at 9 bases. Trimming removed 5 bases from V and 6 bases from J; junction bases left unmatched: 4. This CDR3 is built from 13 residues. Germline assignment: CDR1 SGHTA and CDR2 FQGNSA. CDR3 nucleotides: TGTGCCAGCAGCCCGAGACAGGGGGATGGCTACACCTTC. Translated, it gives CASSPRQGDGYTF.

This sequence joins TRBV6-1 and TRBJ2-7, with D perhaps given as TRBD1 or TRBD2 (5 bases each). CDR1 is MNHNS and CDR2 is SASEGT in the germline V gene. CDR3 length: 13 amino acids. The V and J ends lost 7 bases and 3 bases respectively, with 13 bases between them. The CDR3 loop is CASMRGYLYEQYF. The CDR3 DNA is TGTGCCAGCATGAGGGGCTACCTCTACGAGCAGTACTTC.

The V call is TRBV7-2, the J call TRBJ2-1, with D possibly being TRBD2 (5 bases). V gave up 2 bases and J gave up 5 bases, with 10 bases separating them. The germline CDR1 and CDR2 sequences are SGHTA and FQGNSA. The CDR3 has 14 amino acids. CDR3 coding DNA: TGTGCCAGCAGCTTATTAGCGCTAAACAATGAGCAGTTCTTC. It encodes CASSLLALNNEQFF. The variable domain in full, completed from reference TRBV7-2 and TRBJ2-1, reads GAGVSQSPSNKVTEKGKDVELRCDPISGHTALYWYRQSLGQGLEFLIYFQGNSAPDKSGLPSDRFSAERTGGSVSTLTIQRTQQEDSAVYLCASSLLALNNEQFFGPGTRLTVL.

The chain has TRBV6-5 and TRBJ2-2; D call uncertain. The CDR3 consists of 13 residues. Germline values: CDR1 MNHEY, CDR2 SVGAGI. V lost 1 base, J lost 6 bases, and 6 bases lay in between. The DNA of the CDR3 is TGTGCCAGCAGTTACTTTGAAGCCGGGGAGCTGTTTTTT. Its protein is CASSYFEAGELFF.

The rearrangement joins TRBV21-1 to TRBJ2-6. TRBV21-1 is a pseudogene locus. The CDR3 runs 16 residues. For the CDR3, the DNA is TGTGCCAGCAGCAACGGACGAAGCTCTGGGGCCAACGTCCTGACTTTC. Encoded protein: CASSNGRSSGANVLTF.

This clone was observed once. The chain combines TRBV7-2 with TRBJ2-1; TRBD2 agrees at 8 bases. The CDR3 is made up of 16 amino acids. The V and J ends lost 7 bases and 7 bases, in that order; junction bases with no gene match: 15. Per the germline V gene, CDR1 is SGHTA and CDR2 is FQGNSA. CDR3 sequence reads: CASIQGSGSGGNEQFF. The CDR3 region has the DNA TGTGCCAGCATCCAGGGGTCCGGGAGCGGGGGTAATGAGCAGTTCTTC.

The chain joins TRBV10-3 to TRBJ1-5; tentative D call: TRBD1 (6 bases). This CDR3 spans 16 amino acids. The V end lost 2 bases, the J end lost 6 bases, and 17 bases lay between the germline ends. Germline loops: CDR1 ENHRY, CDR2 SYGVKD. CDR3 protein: CAISETRDTRSQPQHF. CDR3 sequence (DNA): TGTGCCATCAGTGAGACCCGGGACACACGGAGTCAGCCCCAGCATTTT.